This entry lists 18 T cell receptor beta chains sequenced from one sample in a study of blood T cell repertoires in COVID-19. Assay: immunoSEQ multiplex PCR; the TCRdb copy retains only in-frame clones and omits some. In the table there are about 130,000 clones, just over 85% of which are singletons. Sequenced material: PBMCs or T cells enriched from blood (not recorded which). Every receptor here comes from a man aged 50-59 years who had recovered from COVID-19.

Regarding this clone: Within the sample, other DNA sequences also encode this same CDR3. The chain joins TRBV5-1 to TRBJ1-2, with TRBD1 as a possible D gene (5 bases). The V gene's germline CDR1 is SGHRS and CDR2 YFSETQ. The V gene lost 0 bases and the J gene lost 2 bases, with 8 bases spanning the gap. The CDR3 totals 14 residues. CDR3 sequence (DNA): TGCGCCAGCAGCTTGGATCGGGGGAACTATGGCTACACCTTC. Translated: CASSLDRGNYGYTF. Full variable domain (missing parts from reference TRBV5-1 and TRBJ1-2): KAGVTQTPRYLIKTRGQQVTLSCSPISGHRSVSWYQQTPGQGLQFLFEYFSETQRNKGNFPGRFSGRQFSNSRSEMNVSTLELGDSALYLCASSLDRGNYGYTFGSGTRLTVV.

The V and J genes are TRBV28 and TRBJ1-5; 8 bases map to TRBD1. The CDR3 loop spans 13 amino acids. Germline V gene lookup returns CDR1 MDHEN and CDR2 SYDVKM. V gave up 6 bases and J gave up 7 bases; unmatched junction bases: 5. CDR3 DNA: TGTGCCAGCAGATCAGGGGGCTGGCAGCCCCAGCATTTT. Protein product: CASRSGGWQPQHF.

The rearrangement joins TRBV28 to TRBJ2-1, with 11 bases matching TRBD2. This CDR3 is 15 amino acids long. Germline assignment: CDR1 MDHEN and CDR2 SYDVKM. V shed 4 bases, J shed 6 bases, and the junction held 5 bases outside the gene matches. CDR3 DNA sequence: TGTGCCAGCAGTTATACTAGCGGGAGTCCCAATGAGCAGTTCTTC. This gives the protein CASSYTSGSPNEQFF.

The rearrangement joins TRBV3-1 (or the pseudogene TRBV3-2) to TRBJ1-6; 9 bases agree with TRBD1. The CDR3 runs to 14 residues. V gave up 4 bases and J gave up 8 bases; unmatched junction bases: 3. CDR1 and CDR2 from the germline V gene are LGHDT and YNNKEL (reference sequence). CDR3: CASSRQGVYSPLHF. CDR3 DNA: TGTGCCAGCAGCCGACAGGGGGTCTATTCACCCCTCCACTTT.

This chain links TRBV7-3 with TRBJ2-6; tentatively, D is TRBD2 (6 bases). V lost 4 bases and J lost 3, with 19 bases in between. This CDR3 has 18 amino acids. CDR1 and CDR2 (germline): SGHTA, FQGTGA. In DNA, the CDR3 is TGTGCCAGCAGCTCCTTCGGGGGAGGTTTTGGTGGGGCCAACGTCCTGACTTTC. This translates into CASSSFGGGFGGANVLTF.

The CDR3 reads CASSKQGTNNQPQHF. In DNA form, the CDR3 reads TGTGCCAGCAGTAAGCAGGGCACTAACAATCAGCCCCAGCATTTT. The J gene is TRBJ1-5, the V gene TRBV2, with a weak D call TRBD1 (5 bases). Germline V gene data show CDR1 as SNHLY and CDR2 as FYNNEI. V was pared by 5 bases and J by 3 bases, with 14 bases between. The CDR3 contains 15 residues.

The chain is built from TRBV4-1 and TRBJ1-4; 8 bases agree with TRBD1. CDR1 and CDR2 from the germline V gene are MGHRA and YSYEKL. The CDR3 runs 15 residues. The junction had 10 bases not matched to a gene; V was cut back by 5 bases and J by 8 bases. The CDR3 region is CASSTTGGGGEKLFF. CDR3 DNA sequence: TGCGCCAGCAGCACCACAGGGGGGGGAGGCGAAAAACTGTTTTTT.

A few counts support this clone. The rearrangement links TRBV18 to TRBJ2-7; D possibly corresponds to TRBD2 (6 bases). The germline V gene has CDR1 KGHSH and CDR2 LQKENI. The ends were cut back, 0 bases at V and 1 base at J, with 10 bases in the middle. The CDR3 contains 15 residues. The CDR3 DNA sequence: TGTGCCAGCTCACCACCAGCGGGTACTTCCTACGAGCAGTACTTC. The encoded protein is CASSPPAGTSYEQYF.

In this sample, this clone turned up a few times. The V call is TRBV10-2, the J call TRBJ2-4; D is undetermined. The CDR3 loop spans 13 amino acids. Germline values: CDR1 WSHSY, CDR2 SAAADI. Trimming took off 4 bases at V and 0 bases at J, with 4 bases between the two ends. The CDR3 DNA sequence: TGCGCCAGCAGTGCAGTAGCCAAAAACATTCAGTACTTC. Its translation is CASSAVAKNIQYF.

This chain connects TRBV28 to TRBJ2-1; 9 bases are a match to TRBD2. The J segment lost 5 bases and the V segment lost 2 bases, leaving 7 bases of the junction unmatched. Germline lookup yields CDR1 MDHEN and CDR2 SYDVKM. The CDR3 consists of 16 residues. The CDR3 spells CASSLLYGLANNEQFF. The DNA for the CDR3 is TGTGCCAGCAGTTTACTTTACGGACTAGCGAACAATGAGCAGTTCTTC.

The genes are TRBV19 and TRBJ1-1, with 7 bases lining up with TRBD1. Trimming at V came to 6 bases and at J to 1 base, leaving 11 bases not matched to a gene. CDR1 is LNHDA and CDR2 is SQIVND in the germline V gene (reference sequence). CDR3 size: 16 residues. The CDR3 spells CASRAIQGRGNTEAFF. The CDR3 DNA is TGTGCCAGTAGGGCAATACAGGGGAGAGGGAACACTGAAGCTTTCTTT.

The V gene is TRBV11-2, the J gene TRBJ2-3; D call uncertain. There are 14 residues in the CDR3. V was shortened by 4 bases and J by 3 bases, with 11 bases between the two germline ends. Germline CDR1 and CDR2: SGHAT and FQNNGV. CDR3 bases: TGTGCCAGCAGCTCTACCAGAGGAACAGATACGCAGTATTTT. It codes for CASSSTRGTDTQYF.

The chain combines TRBV7-3 with TRBJ2-2; possible D gene TRBD2, 5 bases. This CDR3 has 15 amino acids. CDR1 is SGHTA and CDR2 is FQGTGA in the germline V gene. V was pared by 1 base and J by 8 bases, with 14 bases between. CDR3 in amino acids: CASSLMSGSPGELFF. The CDR3 nucleotides are TGTGCCAGCAGCTTAATGTCGGGGTCCCCAGGGGAGCTGTTTTTT.

This chain connects TRBV7-2 to TRBJ1-5; D gene ambiguous. The CDR3 extends over 15 amino acids. Trimming left V 4 bases short and J 5 bases short, with 15 bases between. Germline V gene lookup returns CDR1 SGHTA and CDR2 FQGNSA. The CDR3 DNA is TGTGCCAGCAGCTCGAGACTGGAATACCATCAGCCCCAGCATTTT. As protein: CASSSRLEYHQPQHF. The entire variable domain, with the rest obtained from reference TRBV7-2 and TRBJ1-5, is as follows: GAGVSQSPSNKVTEKGKDVELRCDPISGHTALYWYRQSLGQGLEFLIYFQGNSAPDKSGLPSDRFSAERTGGSVSTLTIQRTQQEDSAVYLCASSSRLEYHQPQHFGDGTRLSIL.

The CDR3 region has the DNA TGTGCCAGCAGGGCTAGCGGAACCGGGGAGCTGTTTTTT. This codes for CASRASGTGELFF. V is TRBV6-4 and J is TRBJ2-2, with 7 bases aligning to TRBD2. The V gene end was trimmed by 6 bases and the J gene end by 5 bases; junction bases not matched to a gene: 3. The CDR3 consists of 13 residues. Germline V gene sequence: CDR1 MRHNA, CDR2 SNTAGT.

The rearrangement uses TRBV6-2 or TRBV6-3 and TRBJ1-4; D is unresolved. CDR1 is MNHEY, CDR2 SVGEGT, per germline. V shed 4 bases and J shed 7 bases, with 16 bases lying between them. This CDR3 is 15 amino acids long. The CDR3 DNA reads as TGTGCCAGCAGTTTTTGGATGGGTCGGGGTGAAAAACTGTTTTTT. Protein product: CASSFWMGRGEKLFF.

The CDR3 DNA reads TGTGCCAGCAGCCTACTGGGCGCAGGCACAGATACGCAGTATTTT. Its translation is CASSLLGAGTDTQYF. V usage is TRBV5-8 and J usage is TRBJ2-3; D gene unclear. Germline V gene sequence: CDR1 SGHTS, CDR2 YDEGEE. Trimming shortened V by 4 bases and J by 1 base, and 13 bases separated the two germline ends. This CDR3 is built from 15 residues.

The V call is TRBV28, the J call TRBJ1-6; D unclear. This CDR3 region has 15 residues. Germline V gene data show CDR1 as MDHEN and CDR2 as SYDVKM. Trimming shortened V by 2 bases and J by 6 bases, and 11 bases separated the two germline ends. CDR3 DNA sequence: TGTGCCAGCAGTTTACCCCCGGTCCTTAATTCACCCCTCCACTTT. Its protein is CASSLPPVLNSPLHF. Complete variable domain (other parts from reference TRBV28 and TRBJ1-6): DVKVTQSSRYLVKRTGEKVFLECVQDMDHENMFWYRQDPGLGLRLIYFSYDVKMKEKGDIPEGYSVSREKKERFSLILESASTNQTSMYLCASSLPPVLNSPLHFGNGTRLTVT.